What follows are 23 T cell receptor beta chains derived from one specimen sequenced in a study of identical twins. TCRdb passed the 5' RACE reads through MiXCR, listing each CDR3 protein once. The data hold 550,000 to 700,000 distinct CDR3 sequences, with about 20% observed a single time. These data were also filed under a second study, of T cells expressing NK-cell markers.

Material for sequencing was PBMCs. The receptor source for this set is a woman younger than 30 in good health.

This clonotype has more than one count but fewer than ten. The CDR3 nucleotides read TGTGCCAGCAGGTTTGGACTAGCGGGGCGAATTCATAGCACAGATACGCAGTATTTT. Its translation is CASRFGLAGRIHSTDTQYF. This rearrangement joins TRBV5-4 to TRBJ2-3; 12 nucleotides match TRBD2. The germline gives CDR1 SGHNT, CDR2 YYREEE (reference sequence). The J segment lost 0 bases and the V segment lost 5 bases, leaving 13 bases of the junction unmatched. This CDR3 region has 19 residues.

There are a few counts of this clonotype. The chain has TRBV5-1 and TRBJ2-1, with 7 bases aligning to TRBD1. Germline CDR1 reads SGHRS; CDR2 reads YFSETQ. The J segment lost 15 bases and the V segment lost 1 base, leaving 13 bases of the junction unmatched. The CDR3 is made up of 14 amino acids. CDR3: CASSLSQGEFVRFF. CDR3 coding DNA: TGCGCCAGCAGCTTGAGTCAGGGGGAGTTTGTGCGGTTCTTC.

At least ten counts were recorded for this clonotype. This chain connects TRBV12-3 or TRBV12-4 to TRBJ2-1; D is uncertain. V shed 2 bases and J shed 3 bases, with 2 bases lying between them. This CDR3 is built from 12 residues. This chain's CDR3 is CASSLHYNEQFF. The CDR3 nucleotides read TGTGCCAGCAGTTTACACTACAATGAGCAGTTCTTC.

This clonotype came up many times. This rearrangement joins TRBV5-1 to TRBJ2-3, with 10 nucleotides matching TRBD2. V was clipped by 5 bases and J by 2 bases; unmatched bases: 8. The CDR3 is 16 residues long. The germline V gene encodes CDR1 SGHRS and CDR2 YFSETQ. CDR3 sequence reads: CASSVGSGRHTDTQYF. The CDR3, as DNA: TGCGCCAGCAGTGTGGGTAGCGGGAGGCACACAGATACGCAGTATTTT.

The CDR3 reads CATWTGLETQYF. Here the CDR3 DNA reads TGTGCCACTTGGACAGGGTTAGAGACCCAGTACTTC. The genes are TRBV10-3 and TRBJ2-5; 8 nucleotides match TRBD1. The trim removed 10 bases at V and 4 bases at J, leaving 5 bases unmatched. This CDR3 is 12 amino acids long. CDR1 and CDR2 (germline): ENHRY, SYGVKD.

This clonotype was picked up a small number of times. This sequence joins TRBV9 and TRBJ1-5, with D perhaps matching TRBD1 (6 bases). V was shortened by 0 bases and J by 4 bases, with 8 bases between the two germline ends. Germline-derived CDR1 and CDR2 are SGDLS and YYNGEE. The length of the CDR3 is 14 residues. Here the CDR3 reads CASSVEGGNQPQHF. CDR3 coding DNA: TGTGCCAGCAGCGTAGAGGGGGGGAATCAGCCCCAGCATTTT. Supplemented by reference TRBV9 and TRBJ1-5, the full variable domain reads DSGVTQTPKHLITATGQRVTLRCSPRSGDLSVYWYQQSLDQGLQFLIQYYNGEERAKGNILERFSAQQFPDLHSELNLSSLELGDSALYFCASSVEGGNQPQHFGDGTRLSIL.

The table lists this clonotype with many counts. This sequence joins TRBV9 and TRBJ2-3; D is unresolved. CDR1 and CDR2 from the germline V gene are SGDLS and YYNGEE. V dropped 4 bases and J dropped 5 bases, with 11 bases sitting between them. This CDR3 has 13 amino acids. The CDR3 region has the DNA TGTGCCAGCAGCCCAAGAGTTGGAGATACGCAGTATTTT. Translated: CASSPRVGDTQYF.

This clonotype was counted a few times. The chain couples TRBV10-3 to TRBJ2-3; either TRBD1 or TRBD2 may supply D (5 bases each). The V gene lost 5 bases and the J gene lost 5 bases, with 17 bases spanning the gap. Germline-derived CDR1 and CDR2 are ENHRY and SYGVKD. CDR3 length: 15 amino acids. CDR3 loop: CAISPNGAQIDTQYF. The CDR3 DNA follows: TGTGCCATCAGTCCAAACGGGGCCCAAATAGATACGCAGTATTTT.

The CDR3 sequence is CSASQGGLQETQYF. The CDR3 nucleotides are TGCAGTGCTAGCCAGGGAGGTCTCCAAGAGACCCAGTACTTC. V and J are TRBV20-1 and TRBJ2-5; maybe TRBD2 (6 bases). V lost 3 bases and J lost 1, with 12 bases in between. CDR3 size: 14 residues. CDR1 DFQATT and CDR2 SNEGSKA come from the germline V gene (reference sequence).

With regard to this clonotype: Sequence at one end of the junction differs from germline and may be a read error. V and J are TRBV5-6 and TRBJ1-2, with TRBD1 as a possible D gene (5 bases). The length of the CDR3 is 13 residues. The V gene's germline CDR1 is SGHDT and CDR2 YYEEEE. The CDR3 is CAISLGVSGGYTF. In nucleotides, the CDR3 is TGTGCCATCAGCTTGGGGGTTTCCGGTGGCTACACCTTC. Variable domain in full (rest from reference TRBV5-6 and TRBJ1-2): DAGVTQSPTHLIKTRGQQVTLRCSPKSGHDTVSWYQQALGQGPQFIFQYYEEEERQRGNFPDRFSGHQFPNYSSELNVNALLLGDSALYLCAISLGVSGGYTFGSGTRLTVV.

The J gene is TRBJ1-5, the V gene TRBV20-1; 11 bases are a match to TRBD1. CDR1 is DFQATT and CDR2 is SNEGSKA in the germline V gene (reference sequence). Germline trimming cut 5 bases from V and 2 bases from J; bases unmatched to any gene: 11. The CDR3 has 17 residues. The CDR3: CSAYAGQGVVRNQPQHF. CDR3 nucleotides: TGCAGTGCTTACGCGGGACAGGGGGTCGTGCGCAATCAGCCCCAGCATTTT.

This clonotype was counted at least ten times. The V and J genes are TRBV24-1 and TRBJ2-1; 8 nucleotides align to TRBD2. Germline CDR1 KGHDR, CDR2 SFDVKD. V trimming: 3 bases; J trimming: 5 bases; junction bases outside the gene matches: 5. The CDR3 contains 15 residues. CDR3 residues: CATSDPRGGDNEQFF. In nucleotides, the CDR3 is TGTGCCACCAGTGATCCCCGGGGGGGGGACAATGAGCAGTTCTTC.

This clonotype was recorded a few times. J is TRBJ1-4 and V is TRBV5-1; D might be TRBD1 (6 bases). The CDR3 contains 13 residues. Trimming shortened V by 4 bases and J by 4 bases, and 8 bases separated the two germline ends. Germline V gene data show CDR1 as SGHRS and CDR2 as YFSETQ. The CDR3 loop reads CASSVDSNEKLFF. For the CDR3, the DNA is TGCGCCAGCAGCGTGGACAGTAATGAAAAACTGTTTTTT.

The V and J genes are TRBV24-1 and TRBJ2-2, with a tentative D call TRBD1 (6 bases). CDR1 and CDR2 from the germline V gene are KGHDR and SFDVKD. The CDR3 is made up of 16 amino acids. V lost 4 bases and J 1 base, leaving 12 bases between the germline ends. The CDR3 protein is CATSEPPGQNTGELFF. The DNA for the CDR3 is TGTGCCACCAGTGAGCCTCCGGGACAGAACACCGGGGAGCTGTTTTTT.

The chain carries TRBV9 and TRBJ2-3; TRBD2 agrees at 8 bases. Germline-derived CDR1 and CDR2 are SGDLS and YYNGEE. The CDR3 is 14 amino acids. The CDR3 reads CAPLAGMSTDTQYF. DNA of the CDR3: TGTGCACCCTTAGCGGGAATGAGCACAGATACGCAGTATTTT.

This clonotype was detected only a few times. The V gene is TRBV12-3 or TRBV12-4, the J gene TRBJ2-1, with 10 bases identical to TRBD2. Trimming cost V 5 bases and J 4 bases; bases outside gene matches: 11. The CDR3 runs to 17 residues. The CDR3 loop reads CASSQRTGTSAYNEQFF. The CDR3 DNA reads TGTGCCAGCAGTCAACGGACCGGGACTAGCGCGTACAATGAGCAGTTCTTC.

This clonotype turned up a few times. The V and J genes are TRBV6-6 and TRBJ1-2; D not resolved. Trimming cost V 2 bases and J 2 bases, with 6 bases left between them. Germline CDR1 and CDR2: MNHNY and SVGAGI (reference sequence). This CDR3 region has 13 residues. The CDR3 sequence is CASSYEGNYGYTF. CDR3 DNA sequence: TGTGCCAGCAGTTACGAGGGAAACTATGGCTACACCTTC.

This clonotype was picked up a small number of times. The J gene is TRBJ2-5, the V gene TRBV5-1; D gene ambiguous. CDR3 size: 16 residues. V dropped 4 bases and J dropped 2 bases, with 18 bases sitting between them. Per the germline V gene, CDR1 is SGHRS and CDR2 is YFSETQ. The CDR3 DNA follows: TGCGCCAGCAGCCCAGACCCACGACGGATACAAGAGACCCAGTACTTC. It yields the protein CASSPDPRRIQETQYF.

This rearrangement joins TRBV5-1 to TRBJ2-3; 9 bases are a match to TRBD2. Germline V gene lookup returns CDR1 SGHRS and CDR2 YFSETQ. V lost 0 bases, J lost 6 bases, and 11 bases stayed unmatched. CDR3 length: 17 amino acids. The CDR3, as DNA: TGCGCCAGCAGCTTGGGAGTAGCGGGGGCCCGCTCGGATACGCAGTATTTT. This translates into CASSLGVAGARSDTQYF.

This clonotype was counted at least ten times. CDR3 sequence reads: CSASQGGTGELFF. DNA of the CDR3: TGCAGTGCTTCTCAAGGGGGGACCGGGGAGCTGTTTTTT. V and J are TRBV20-1 and TRBJ2-2, with D possibly being TRBD1 or TRBD2 (6 bases each). This CDR3 has 13 residues. The germline V gene has CDR1 DFQATT and CDR2 SNEGSKA (reference sequence). The V gene lost 5 bases and the J gene lost 5 bases, with 12 bases spanning the gap.

The chain links TRBV19 to TRBJ1-5; a possible D gene is TRBD1 (6 bases). This CDR3 contains 15 residues. The germline V gene has CDR1 LNHDA and CDR2 SQIVND (reference sequence). The V end lost 0 bases, the J end lost 4 bases, and 10 bases lay between the germline ends. Here the CDR3 DNA reads TGTGCCAGTAGTATAGAAAGCACAGGGAATCAGCCCCAGCATTTT. Translated: CASSIESTGNQPQHF.

The chain links TRBV20-1 to TRBJ2-3, with a tentative D call TRBD1 (6 bases). This CDR3 is 14 amino acids long. V lost 6 bases and J lost 6, with 19 bases in between. Germline CDR1 is DFQATT and CDR2 is SNEGSKA (reference sequence). CDR3 coding DNA: TGCAGTGCCAAGACGCTGGACAGTCTCGATACGCAGTATTTT. This gives the protein CSAKTLDSLDTQYF.

This rearrangement joins TRBV2 to TRBJ2-7; D may be TRBD1 (6 bases). V lost 2 bases and J 7 bases, leaving 12 bases between the germline ends. CDR3 length equals 13 residues. Per the germline V gene, CDR1 is SNHLY and CDR2 is FYNNEI. The CDR3 here is CASSETGPGEQYF. The CDR3 nucleotides are TGTGCCAGCAGTGAAACAGGGCCGGGGGAGCAGTACTTC.